The rows below give T cell receptor beta chains drawn from one sample of a study of T cells after yellow fever vaccination. TCRdb analysed the 5' RACE reads with MiXCR anew, one entry per CDR3 protein. The sample yields about 340,000 distinct CDR3 sequences, around an eighth seen once. The source material was CD4+ T cells sorted from PBMCs, sampled 15 days after the yellow fever booster vaccination. These receptors all come from a man in his late teens or twenties who received the YFV17D yellow fever vaccine. The CDR3 runs from the conserved cysteine through the conserved F or W. The D gene is left open where the match is weak. Clone size appears in some rows only: once, few, many, or a class for an expanded clone.

NA	NA	TRBV20-1	TRBJ2-3	TGCAGTGCTAGAGACCGAACTCTCACAGATACGCAGTATTTT	CSARDRTLTDTQYF
TRBD1	few	TRBV29-1	TRBJ1-1	TGCAGCGTTACCGGACAGGTGAACACTGAAGCTTTCTTT	CSVTGQVNTEAFF
NA	many	TRBV7-2	TRBJ1-6	TGTGCCAGCACCCCAGGCCCTCGGGACGGATTGAATTCACCCCTCCACTTT	CASTPGPRDGLNSPLHF
TRBD1	NA	TRBV6-5	TRBJ1-3	TGTGCCAGCAGTTACACTAGGAGACAGGGGGCGGGAAACACCATATATTTT	CASSYTRRQGAGNTIYF
NA	few	TRBV5-1	TRBJ2-5	TGCGCCAGCAGCTTGGATCAAGGGGCTGGGGAGACCCAGTACTTC	CASSLDQGAGETQYF
NA	NA	TRBV20-1	TRBJ1-6	TGCAGTGCTAGAGATCTCTCAGGCCCCCGGGATTCACCCCTCCACTTT	CSARDLSGPRDSPLHF
NA	few	TRBV5-1	TRBJ2-1	TGCGCCAGCAGCTTCAGGGGTATCGGTAGGAATGAGCAGTTCTTC	CASSFRGIGRNEQFF
NA	NA	TRBV3-1	TRBJ1-6	TGTGCCAGCAGCCAAGATTCAGGATATAATTCACCCCTCCACTTT	CASSQDSGYNSPLHF
NA	NA	TRBV7-2	TRBJ1-1	TGTGCCAGCTTCCTGAGGTCCGAGAGCCCTGAAGCTTTCTTT	CASFLRSESPEAFF
NA	few	TRBV6-5	TRBJ2-3	TGTGCCAGCAGTTACCGAGTTCCCTCAGATACGCAGTATTTT	CASSYRVPSDTQYF
NA	NA	TRBV12-3/TRBV12-4	TRBJ1-1	TGTGCCAGCAGTTTAGCGTTGGGTAAGAGGGGTTTTCTTGCCGCTGAAGCTTTCTTT	CASSLALGKRGFLAAEAFF
NA	few	TRBV20-1	TRBJ2-7	TGCAGTGCTAGATATAGGGAACCTGCCGAGCAGTACTTC	CSARYREPAEQYF
NA	NA	TRBV6-2/TRBV6-3	TRBJ1-5	TGTGCCAGCAGTTACCACGGTCAGCCCCAGCATTTT	CASSYHGQPQHF
TRBD1	few	TRBV29-1	TRBJ1-2	TGCAGCGCCGACAGGGGAGGCTATGGCTACACCTTC	CSADRGGYGYTF
TRBD2	NA	TRBV11-1	TRBJ2-1	TGTGCCAGCAGCCAACTAGCGATCCCCTACAATGAGCAGTTCTTC	CASSQLAIPYNEQFF